One TCR beta chain is described in this entry. Its antigen is still unknown. The record originates from a study of T cell responses to AZD1222 COVID-19 vaccine. Findings of the study overall: The study sampled repertoires only after the peak T cell response.

The method was immunoSEQ multiplex PCR; TCRdb's version includes in-frame clones alone and lacks a portion of them. Among 180,000 or so clones listed, roughly 94% were seen once. Per germline, CDR1 SNHLY and CDR2 FYNNEI. V was pared by 6 bases and J by 5 bases, with 3 bases of the junction left unmatched. The CDR3 runs 14 residues. This clonotype was sampled from an adult who received the AZD1222 COVID-19 vaccine. The input for sequencing was peripheral blood, taken 28 days after the second AZD1222 dose. This chain links TRBV2 with TRBJ2-5, with 13 bases identical to TRBD2. This chain's CDR3 is CASRLAGGGETQYF. Written as DNA, the CDR3 is TGTGCCAGCAGACTAGCGGGAGGGGGGGAGACCCAGTACTTC.